This T cell receptor beta chain comes out of a study of blood T cell repertoires in COVID-19. This clone was detected a few times. The CDR3 spans 16 residues. Trimming removed 0 bases from V and 8 bases from J, with 17 bases in between. Germline CDR1 reads SGHKS; CDR2 reads YYEKEE (reference sequence). TCRdb's copy holds only in-frame clones and misses some; the assay was immunoSEQ multiplex PCR. Here the sample spans more than 300,000 clones, approximately 84% being singletons. The sequenced material came from PBMCs or T cells enriched from blood (not recorded which). This sequence originates from a woman aged 18-30 years who had recovered from COVID-19. The chain is built from TRBV5-5 and TRBJ1-4; D gene unclear. The CDR3 protein is CASSLASASRWEKLFF. For the CDR3, the DNA is TGTGCCAGCAGCTTGGCCTCTGCAAGCCGGTGGGAAAAACTGTTTTTT.